The 5 T cell receptor beta chains presented below share a single source sample, sequenced in a study of neoadjuvant anti-PD-1 for oral cavity cancer. Clones were read by immunoSEQ multiplex PCR, and TCRdb kept only the in-frame ones, dropping some. The sample consists of 37,000 or so clones, approximately 40% of them appearing once. The sample's time point: after neoadjuvant nivolumab, at surgical resection. The source material was tumor tissue, sampled after nivolumab (anti-PD-1) treatment. The receptor source for this set is a person aged 35-79 years with oral cavity squamous cell carcinoma.

The chain carries TRBV7-9 and TRBJ2-3; D ambiguous. This CDR3 comprises 12 residues. V gave up 1 base and J gave up 7 bases, with 6 bases separating them. CDR1 and CDR2 (germline): SEHNR, FQNEAQ (reference sequence). CDR3: CASSLDGYTQYF. The CDR3 coding sequence is TGTGCCAGCAGCTTAGACGGATATACGCAGTATTTT.

This clone is a singleton in its sample. V gene TRBV9 combines with J gene TRBJ2-4, with a tentative D call TRBD1 (6 bases). Looked up from germline, CDR1 is SGDLS and CDR2 is YYNGEE. The CDR3 loop spans 17 amino acids. V was trimmed by 0 bases and J by 1 base, leaving 14 bases between them. The CDR3 DNA reads TGTGCCAGCAGCGTAGGCAGGGGATATGCGGCCAAAAACATTCAGTACTTC. It encodes CASSVGRGYAAKNIQYF. Full variable domain (remainder filled in from reference TRBV9 and TRBJ2-4): DSGVTQTPKHLITATGQRVTLRCSPRSGDLSVYWYQQSLDQGLQFLIQYYNGEERAKGNILERFSAQQFPDLHSELNLSSLELGDSALYFCASSVGRGYAAKNIQYFGAGTRLSVL.

This clone came up many times. The chain combines TRBV20-1 with TRBJ2-7; D is ambiguous. V was trimmed by 2 bases and J by 4 bases, leaving 6 bases between them. CDR1 DFQATT and CDR2 SNEGSKA come from the germline V gene (reference sequence). This CDR3 has 11 residues. The CDR3 region is CSARLIYEQYF. The DNA of the CDR3 is TGCAGTGCTAGACTAATTTACGAGCAGTACTTC.

This clone was seen at least ten times. This chain links TRBV11-2 with TRBJ1-5; a weak D match, TRBD1 (6 bases). The germline V gene encodes CDR1 SGHAT and CDR2 FQNNGV. Trimming shortened V by 5 bases and J by 4 bases, and 12 bases separated the two germline ends. The CDR3 has 14 amino acids. CDR3 residues: CASSTGTQNQPQHF. The DNA of the CDR3 is TGTGCCAGCAGCACCGGGACACAGAATCAGCCCCAGCATTTT.

The rearrangement links TRBV6-6 to TRBJ2-7, with a weak D call TRBD2 (6 bases). CDR3 length equals 13 residues. Trimming stripped 7 bases from V and 1 base from J, with 11 bases between. CDR1 MNHNY and CDR2 SVGAGI come from the germline V gene (reference sequence). CDR3 residues: CASTPAGSYEQYF. The CDR3 nucleotides read TGTGCCAGCACCCCGGCGGGATCCTACGAGCAGTACTTC.